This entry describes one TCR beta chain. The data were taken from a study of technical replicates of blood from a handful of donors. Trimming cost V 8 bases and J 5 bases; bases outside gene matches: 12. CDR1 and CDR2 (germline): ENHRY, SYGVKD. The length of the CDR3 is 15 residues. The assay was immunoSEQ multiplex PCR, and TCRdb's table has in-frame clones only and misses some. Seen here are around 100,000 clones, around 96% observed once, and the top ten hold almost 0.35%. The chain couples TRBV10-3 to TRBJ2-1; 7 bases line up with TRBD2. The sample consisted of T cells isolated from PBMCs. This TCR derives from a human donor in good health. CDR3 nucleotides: TGTGCCATCGGGTTCCGGGGGGAGGGACACAATGAGCAGTTCTTC. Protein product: CAIGFRGEGHNEQFF.